This T cell receptor (beta chain) was recovered during a study of T cells in Graves' hyperthyroidism and ophthalmopathy. Many counts were recorded for this clonotype. Germline V lookup: CDR1 MGHRA, CDR2 YSYEKL. Trimming removed 5 bases from V and 0 bases from J, with 13 bases in between. The CDR3 is 16 amino acids. Amplification targeted TCR beta CDR3 regions from RNA transcripts. HTBI primers were used for first-round RT-PCR of the TCR CDR3. Using its own MiXCR run on the multiplex PCR reads, TCRdb lists one record per CDR3 protein. There are roughly 500,000 distinct CDR3 sequences in the sample; more than 45% occur only once, and under 20% lies in the top ten.

J is TRBJ2-2 and V is TRBV4-1, with D maybe TRBD1 (5 bases). This clonotype was obtained from an adult woman with Graves' disease, either hyperthyroidism or ophthalmopathy (not recorded which). Sequencing used peripheral blood or thyroid tissue (not recorded which). The DNA for the CDR3 is TGCGCCAGCAGCTCCCGGACAAAGTCGAACACCGGGGAGCTGTTTTTT. It specifies CASSSRTKSNTGELFF.